Below are 14 T cell receptor beta chains sequenced from a single sample in a study of cytomegalovirus exposure and HLA in healthy donors. A multiplex PCR was run with 60 Vbeta primers and 13 Jbeta primers. Sequenced by immunoSEQ multiplex PCR; TCRdb stores in-frame clones only, minus some. The sample lists about 190,000 clones, roughly 88% occurring once. Source material: PBMCs. The receptors originated from a boy aged 2-9 years in good health and CMV-seronegative.

About this clone itself: This sample includes further DNA sequences coding for the same CDR3. The V and J genes are TRBV9 and TRBJ2-1; 8 bases agree with TRBD2. This CDR3 region has 15 residues. CDR1 SGDLS and CDR2 YYNGEE come from the germline V gene. V lost 4 bases, J lost 0 bases, and 3 bases stayed unmatched. The CDR3: CASSPGTSSYNEQFF. The DNA of the CDR3 is TGTGCCAGCAGCCCCGGGACTAGCTCCTACAATGAGCAGTTCTTC.

The chain is built from TRBV6-1 and TRBJ2-7; 13 bases are a match to TRBD2. Germline CDR1 MNHNS, CDR2 SASEGT. Unmatched junction bases numbered 1, after V lost 6 bases and J lost 2 bases. The CDR3 length is 14 residues. This CDR3 is CASRGLAGPYEQYF. CDR3 in DNA: TGTGCCAGCAGGGGACTAGCGGGACCCTACGAGCAGTACTTC.

The chain joins TRBV6-1 to TRBJ1-5; D unclear. The length of the CDR3 is 16 residues. V gave up 1 base and J gave up 2 bases, with 12 bases separating them. Germline lookup yields CDR1 MNHNS and CDR2 SASEGT. The chain's CDR3 is CASSEGYSRGNQPQHF. CDR3 nucleotides: TGTGCCAGCAGTGAAGGATACAGTCGAGGCAATCAGCCCCAGCATTTT.

Worth noting for this clone: The sample carries other DNA sequences with the same CDR3. The J gene is TRBJ2-3, the V gene TRBV27; D remains unclear. Trimming removed 0 bases from V and 6 bases from J, with 7 bases in between. Germline assignment: CDR1 MNHEY and CDR2 SMNVEV (reference sequence). This CDR3 has 13 residues. CDR3 nucleotides: TGTGCCAGCAGTTTATCGTACTTGGATACGCAGTATTTT. Its translation is CASSLSYLDTQYF.

CDR3 bases: TGTGCCAGCGGGACAGGCTATGGCTACACCTTC. Residues: CASGTGYGYTF. V usage is TRBV6-5 and J usage is TRBJ1-2; 8 nucleotides agree with TRBD1. The germline V gene has CDR1 MNHEY and CDR2 SVGAGI. The CDR3 extends over 11 amino acids. The J segment lost 4 bases and the V segment lost 8 bases, leaving 0 bases of the junction unmatched.

The rearrangement uses TRBV7-2 and TRBJ2-1; TRBD2 agrees at 9 bases. The CDR3 runs to 15 residues. V lost 0 bases to trimming and J lost 7 bases; unmatched junction nucleotides: 4. From germline, CDR1 is SGHTA and CDR2 FQGNSA. CDR3 DNA: TGTGCCAGCAGCTTAGCCGGGACTAGCTCAAATGAGCAGTTCTTC. As protein: CASSLAGTSSNEQFF.

The V call is TRBV4-1, the J call TRBJ2-2; 9 positions agree with TRBD2. Per germline, CDR1 MGHRA and CDR2 YSYEKL. The CDR3 contains 18 residues. V lost 0 bases and J lost 4; bases outside the gene matches: 9. CDR3 loop: CASSQEYQAGGPTGELFF. The CDR3 nucleotides are TGCGCCAGCAGCCAAGAATATCAAGCGGGGGGTCCCACCGGGGAGCTGTTTTTT.

The chain carries TRBV19 and TRBJ2-2, with 11 bases that match TRBD1. V lost 9 bases to trimming and J lost 5 bases; unmatched junction nucleotides: 5. This CDR3 spans 14 amino acids. Germline assignment: CDR1 LNHDA and CDR2 SQIVND (reference sequence). The CDR3 coding sequence is TGTGCCAGCCAGGACAGGGGGCGTACCGGGGAGCTGTTTTTT. Amino acid sequence: CASQDRGRTGELFF. Drawing the rest from reference TRBV19 and TRBJ2-2, the complete variable domain is DGGITQSPKYLFRKEGQNVTLSCEQNLNHDAMYWYRQDPGQGLRLIYYSQIVNDFQKGDIAEGYSVSREKKESFPLTVTSAQKNPTAFYLCASQDRGRTGELFFGEGSRLTVL.

V and J are TRBV10-2 and TRBJ2-2, with 11 nucleotides matching TRBD2. V gave up 2 bases and J gave up 10 bases; unmatched junction bases: 9. The CDR3 totals 16 residues. From germline, CDR1 is WSHSY and CDR2 SAAADI. The CDR3 protein is CASSEEATSGKVELFF. The CDR3 DNA is TGCGCCAGCAGTGAGGAGGCGACTAGCGGGAAAGTGGAGCTGTTTTTT.

CDR3 bases: TGTGCCAGCAGCCGTAGAGGGGGGGGGAACACTGAAGCTTTCTTT. It encodes CASSRRGGGNTEAFF. The chain couples TRBV7-8 to TRBJ1-1; TRBD1 might be the D (6 bases). Per the germline V gene, CDR1 is SGHVS and CDR2 is FQNEAQ. The V gene lost 5 bases and the J gene lost 1 base, with 14 bases spanning the gap. This CDR3 comprises 15 residues.

The sample holds a few counts of this clone. CDR3 in DNA: TGTGCCAGCAGCCAAGGACTAGCGGGGGGCCAAGATACGCAGTATTTT. The encoded protein is CASSQGLAGGQDTQYF. The chain uses TRBV7-2 and TRBJ2-3; 14 bases agree with TRBD2. The CDR3 has 16 residues. The V gene end was trimmed by 5 bases and the J gene end by 5 bases; junction bases not matched to a gene: 6. Germline CDR1 and CDR2: SGHTA and FQGNSA.

This chain joins TRBV7-9 and TRBJ1-1; D gene uncertain. CDR1 and CDR2 (germline): SEHNR, FQNEAQ (reference sequence). The CDR3 is made up of 15 amino acids. Trimming took 5 bases from V and 1 from J, leaving 14 bases between them. The CDR3 sequence: CASSPSPGGNTEAFF. The CDR3 DNA reads TGTGCCAGCAGCCCTTCACCGGGTGGGAACACTGAAGCTTTCTTT.

This clone appeared a single time. V is TRBV14 and J is TRBJ2-7; the D gene is possibly TRBD2 (6 bases). Trimming removed 4 bases at V and 4 bases at J, with 14 bases between. CDR3 length: 14 residues. Per germline, CDR1 SGHDN and CDR2 FVKESK. CDR3 bases: TGTGCCAGCAGCCTGATGGTTGGAGGGTACGAGCAGTACTTC. Translated: CASSLMVGGYEQYF.

This clone has a handful of counts. The chain combines TRBV6-5 with TRBJ2-7; 9 bases map to TRBD2. The CDR3 extends over 15 amino acids. The germline gives CDR1 MNHEY, CDR2 SVGAGI. The J segment lost 0 bases and the V segment lost 5 bases, leaving 5 bases of the junction unmatched. The CDR3 here is CASSATSGVSYEQYF. In DNA form, the CDR3 reads TGTGCCAGCAGTGCGACTAGCGGAGTCTCCTACGAGCAGTACTTC.